The clone carrying this TCR beta chain has ten or more counts. Its target is unknown. As for the cDNA, it was generated by 5'RACE with 10-nucleotide random UMIs. A single record per CDR3 protein comes from TCRdb applying MiXCR to the 5' RACE reads. The sample has tens of thousands of distinct CDR3 sequences, under 7.5% seen once. V gave up 1 base and J gave up 2 bases, with 7 bases separating them. Per germline, CDR1 LGHDT and CDR2 YNNKEL (reference sequence). This CDR3 comprises 14 residues. From 2 million PBMCs stored at -80 C, the unsorted libraries were generated. The data originate from a study of neurological immune-mediated disorders. General study points: Because no CDR3 amino acid sequences were shared across subjects by expanded clones, private repertoires were suggested in all groups. HTLV-1-associated myelopathy ranked highest for TCR clonal expansion and multiple sclerosis lowest, beneath healthy controls.

The chain has TRBV3-1 and TRBJ2-3; tentatively, D is TRBD2 (5 bases). The specimen was PBMCs. This sequence was found in a woman aged 35 to 49 in good health. The CDR3 here is CASSQAAVTDTQYF. Written as DNA, the CDR3 is TGTGCCAGCAGCCAAGCAGCGGTCACAGATACGCAGTATTTT.